The source of this T cell receptor beta chain is a study of cytomegalovirus exposure and HLA in healthy donors. CDR1 is GTSNPN, CDR2 SVGIG, per germline (reference sequence). Trimming took 2 bases from V and 6 from J; bases not matched to a gene: 5. The CDR3 is 14 residues long. 13 Jbeta primers and 60 Vbeta primers were used for the PCR. The method was immunoSEQ multiplex PCR; TCRdb's version includes in-frame clones alone and lacks a portion of them. The data hold about 160,000 clones, with roughly 77% observed a single time. The chain couples TRBV30 to TRBJ1-5; the match to TRBD1 covers 9 bases. This clonotype was sampled from a human donor in good health. Material: PBMCs. CDR3 amino acids: CAWSRTGVGQPQHF. In DNA, the CDR3 is TGTGCCTGGAGTAGGACAGGGGTAGGTCAGCCCCAGCATTTT.